The sequence of this T cell receptor (beta chain) was determined in a study of T cell changes during pregnancy in multiple sclerosis (dated by TCRdb to about 2019). Concerning the study at large: In women with multiple sclerosis, the researchers looked at how the T cell repertoire shifted as pregnancy progressed.

Library preparation used the immunoSEQ multiplex PCR assay. TCRdb provides this immuneACCESS table in a form limited to in-frame rearrangements. Some clones are lacking; in checked studies, under half of them reflect an unresolved V gene, and why the rest are absent is not known. In this sample the table shows roughly 50,000 clones, about 92% of which occur a single time. The top ten constitute around 0.25% of the sample. V loses 4 bases, J loses 3 bases, and the germline ends lie 4 bases apart. The CDR3 spans 11 residues, from the cysteine through the phenylalanine. The sequence is cut down to CDR3 DNA, 33 bases in frame from base 1. The germline V gene (reference sequence) supplies CDR1 GTSNPN and CDR2 SVGIG. Turning to this clone: It has no known antigen specificity. No much larger clonotype is one base removed from it; base qualities were not supplied.

Here the chain combines TRBV30 and TRBJ1-3; the D gene is unclear. The clonotype comes from a female donor with multiple sclerosis, enrolled in a pregnancy study. Sequencing was performed on CD4+ T cells from peripheral blood mononuclear cells, taken in the third trimester of pregnancy. The CDR3 reads as follows: CAWIYGNTIYF. The sequenced DNA is TGTGCCTGGATATATGGAAACACCATATATTTT.